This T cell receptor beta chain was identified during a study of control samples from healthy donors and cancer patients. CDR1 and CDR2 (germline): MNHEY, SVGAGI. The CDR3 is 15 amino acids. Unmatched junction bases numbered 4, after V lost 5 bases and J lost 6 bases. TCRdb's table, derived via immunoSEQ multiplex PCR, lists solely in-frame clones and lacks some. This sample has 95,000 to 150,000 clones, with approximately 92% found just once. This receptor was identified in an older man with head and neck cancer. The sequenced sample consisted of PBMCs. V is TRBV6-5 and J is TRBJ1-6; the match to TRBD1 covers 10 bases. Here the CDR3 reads CASSLGTGANSPLHF. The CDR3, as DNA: TGTGCCAGCAGTCTAGGGACAGGGGCTAATTCACCCCTCCACTTT.